The 19 T cell receptor beta chains presented below share a single source sample, sequenced in a study of shared clonotypes between healthy human individuals. Assay used: immunoSEQ multiplex PCR; TCRdb lists only in-frame clones, some missing. The sample lists about 2.4 million clones, 93% occurring once. The specimen sequenced was naive CD4+ T cells from PBMCs. Subset in this sample: CD45RA+ positively selected. The receptor source for this set is a man aged 18 to 29 in good health. Some clones in this sample may be carry-over from other donors' samples.

On this clone: Other DNA sequences of this sample code for an identical CDR3. This chain links TRBV5-1 with TRBJ1-1; D unresolved. Germline loops: CDR1 SGHRS, CDR2 YFSETQ. The CDR3 loop spans 15 amino acids. V shed 4 bases and J shed 1 base, with 14 bases lying between them. The CDR3 DNA reads as TGCGCCAGCAGCCTGGCAGCGGGAGCGAACACTGAAGCTTTCTTT. This translates into CASSLAAGANTEAFF.

The chain links TRBV7-2 to TRBJ2-1; D is perhaps TRBD2 (5 bases). The CDR3 has 15 residues. CDR1 and CDR2 from the germline V gene are SGHTA and FQGNSA. V gave up 3 bases and J gave up 10 bases, with 19 bases separating them. DNA for the CDR3: TGTGCCAGCAGCTTTTTGTCGTCCGCGGAGCGGGAGCAGTTCTTC. Protein sequence: CASSFLSSAEREQFF. The whole variable domain, remainder taken from reference TRBV7-2 and TRBJ2-1, is GAGVSQSPSNKVTEKGKDVELRCDPISGHTALYWYRQSLGQGLEFLIYFQGNSAPDKSGLPSDRFSAERTGGSVSTLTIQRTQQEDSAVYLCASSFLSSAEREQFFGPGTRLTVL.

The J gene is TRBJ2-3, the V gene TRBV5-1; 9 bases are a match to TRBD2. In germline, CDR1 is SGHRS, CDR2 YFSETQ. V dropped 4 bases and J dropped 6; count of bases not matched to a gene: 12. CDR3 length: 16 amino acids. The CDR3 here is CASSLGTSGLVDTQYF. The CDR3 DNA follows: TGCGCCAGCAGCCTGGGCACTAGCGGGCTAGTGGATACGCAGTATTTT.

The chain employs TRBV10-3 and TRBJ2-3; D gene ambiguous. CDR1 and CDR2 from the germline V gene are ENHRY and SYGVKD. This CDR3 contains 13 residues. The ends were cut back, 3 bases at V and 6 bases at J, with 10 bases in the middle. The CDR3 DNA sequence: TGTGCCATCAGTGACCTCGCGTGGGATACGCAGTATTTT. Its protein is CAISDLAWDTQYF.

Here the CDR3 DNA reads TGTGCCAGCAGCCCTCAGCGGGACAACTACAATGAGCAGTTCTTC. Its translation is CASSPQRDNYNEQFF. This chain links TRBV11-2 with TRBJ2-1; TRBD2 might be the D (7 bases). The germline V gene has CDR1 SGHAT and CDR2 FQNNGV. Trimming shortened V by 5 bases and J by 3 bases, and 14 bases separated the two germline ends. CDR3 length: 15 amino acids.

The chain carries TRBV28 and TRBJ2-2; D call uncertain. The CDR3 sequence is 14 residues long. V lost 6 bases to trimming and J lost 4 bases, with 12 bases between them. Germline loops: CDR1 MDHEN, CDR2 SYDVKM. CDR3 sequence: CASRLLHSTGELFF. The CDR3 coding sequence is TGTGCCAGCAGGCTCCTTCATTCCACCGGGGAGCTGTTTTTT.

The chain uses TRBV6-1 and TRBJ2-7; the match to TRBD2 covers 8 bases. The CDR3 is 13 residues long. Trimming cost V 6 bases and J 3 bases; bases outside gene matches: 4. Germline lookup yields CDR1 MNHNS and CDR2 SASEGT. CDR3 residues: CASRRGTSYEQYF. CDR3 in DNA: TGTGCCAGCAGACGAGGGACTAGCTACGAGCAGTACTTC.

The chain couples TRBV2 to TRBJ2-7; D unresolved. Between the trimmed V and J ends, which lost 5 bases and 2 bases, there was a span of 10 bases. In germline, CDR1 is SNHLY, CDR2 FYNNEI. The CDR3 contains 13 residues. The DNA for the CDR3 is TGTGCCAGCAGTTTGGACGTCGCCTACGAGCAGTACTTC. Protein product: CASSLDVAYEQYF.

J is TRBJ2-4 and V is TRBV18, with no clear D. V was clipped by 2 bases and J by 1 base, with 3 bases between them. The CDR3 length is 13 residues. Germline values: CDR1 KGHSH, CDR2 LQKENI. DNA for the CDR3: TGTGCCAGCTCACCATCCGCCAAAAACATTCAGTACTTC. This translates into CASSPSAKNIQYF.

The chain employs TRBV29-1 and TRBJ1-5; D possibly corresponds to TRBD1 (6 bases). The CDR3 has 13 amino acids. Per germline, CDR1 SQVTM and CDR2 ANQGSEA. The V end was cut by 4 bases, the J end by 0 bases, with 7 bases between. The CDR3 sequence: CSVGRGSNQPQHF. The CDR3 DNA is TGCAGCGTTGGCAGGGGTAGCAATCAGCCCCAGCATTTT.

As concerns this clone: Different DNA sequences within this sample yield the same CDR3. The chain combines TRBV28 with TRBJ1-4; D uncertain. The CDR3 is 11 residues long. V lost 7 bases, J lost 4 bases, and 4 bases lay in between. In germline, CDR1 is MDHEN, CDR2 SYDVKM. The CDR3: CASILNEKLFF. The CDR3 bases are TGTGCCAGCATCCTTAATGAAAAACTGTTTTTT.

This chain uses TRBV19 with TRBJ2-5, with 10 bases matching TRBD2. The germline V gene encodes CDR1 LNHDA and CDR2 SQIVND (reference sequence). Unmatched junction bases numbered 5, after V lost 7 bases and J lost 6 bases. There are 13 residues in the CDR3. The CDR3 is CASTASGSKTQYF. In DNA form, the CDR3 reads TGTGCCAGTACGGCTAGCGGGAGCAAGACCCAGTACTTC.

V usage is TRBV7-2 and J usage is TRBJ2-5; possibly TRBD1 for D (6 bases). The germline CDR1 and CDR2 sequences are SGHTA and FQGNSA. The CDR3 length is 15 residues. V gave up 5 bases and J gave up 5 bases, with 18 bases separating them. The CDR3 sequence: CASSPYAGARETQYF. CDR3 in DNA: TGTGCCAGCAGCCCATACGCAGGGGCTCGGGAGACCCAGTACTTC.

This clone was recorded once. The chain couples TRBV18 to TRBJ2-3, with TRBD1 matching 10 bases. The CDR3 totals 15 residues. J was trimmed by 4 bases and V by 3 bases; bases with no gene match: 4. Germline lookup yields CDR1 KGHSH and CDR2 LQKENI. This CDR3 is CASSPGQGNPDTQYF. The CDR3 DNA is TGTGCCAGCTCACCGGGACAGGGGAATCCAGATACGCAGTATTTT.

The rearrangement uses TRBV28 and TRBJ2-3; TRBD2 matches at 12 bases. The germline CDR1 and CDR2 sequences are MDHEN and SYDVKM. There are 14 residues in the CDR3. The J segment lost 4 bases and the V segment lost 5 bases, leaving 1 base of the junction unmatched. The CDR3 DNA reads as TGTGCCAGCAGTGCTAGCGGGGGGGCAGATACGCAGTATTTT. Its translation: CASSASGGADTQYF.

The rearrangement joins TRBV6-4 to TRBJ1-2, with 9 bases lining up with TRBD1. The length of the CDR3 is 16 residues. Germline V CDR1 and CDR2: MRHNA, SNTAGT. The V gene end was trimmed by 6 bases and the J gene end by 6 bases; junction bases not matched to a gene: 14. CDR3: CASRDTGTGTGDGYTF. In nucleotides, the CDR3 is TGTGCCAGCAGAGACACCGGGACAGGGACGGGCGATGGCTACACCTTC.

A few counts support this clone. V is TRBV2 and J is TRBJ2-6; no firm D call. The CDR3 sequence is 15 residues long. CDR1 is SNHLY, CDR2 FYNNEI, per germline. With 1 base removed from V and 0 bases from J, the gap between germline ends came to 4 bases. CDR3 DNA sequence: TGTGCCAGCAGTGAAGGGGGCTCTGGGGCCAACGTCCTGACTTTC. The encoded protein is CASSEGGSGANVLTF.

For this clone: Other DNA sequences from this sample encode an identical CDR3 as well. The rearrangement uses TRBV11-2 and TRBJ2-3; a possible D gene is TRBD2 (6 bases). The V gene lost 1 base and the J gene lost 1 base, with 6 bases spanning the gap. The CDR3 totals 14 residues. Germline V lookup: CDR1 SGHAT, CDR2 FQNNGV. CDR3 residues: CASSLAGGTDTQYF. The CDR3 DNA sequence: TGTGCCAGCAGCTTAGCGGGAGGCACAGATACGCAGTATTTT.

This chain links TRBV18 with TRBJ1-3; D ambiguous. Germline lookup yields CDR1 KGHSH and CDR2 LQKENI. Trimming took 8 bases from V and 2 from J, leaving 7 bases between them. This CDR3 comprises 12 residues. The DNA for the CDR3 is TGTGCCAGCACCGACGCTGGAAACACCATATATTTT. Translated, it gives CASTDAGNTIYF. The entire variable domain, with the rest obtained from reference TRBV18 and TRBJ1-3, is as follows: NAGVMQNPRHLVRRRGQEARLRCSPMKGHSHVYWYRQLPEEGLKFMVYLQKENIIDESGMPKERFSAEFPKEGPSILRIQQVVRGDSAAYFCASTDAGNTIYFGEGSWLTVV.